The 26 T cell receptor beta chains reported below all come from one sample, sequenced in a study of vaccination and CD4 T cells after COVID-19. The treatment is: approximately nine-day PBMC culture with coronavirus spike peptide pools or control peptides (ViraFEST assay). No cognate antigen is known for these TCRs. An Oncomine TCR Beta short-read assay was used to sequence the DNA from cultured CD4+ T cells. Via MiXCR, TCRdb re-called the PCR reads, giving one row per CDR3 protein. The sample shows about 15,000 distinct CDR3 sequences, around 53% of them seen only once. Sequenced material: CD4+ T cells from blood, cultured in vitro. The origin of the receptors is a human donor who had recovered from COVID-19.

The chain links TRBV20-1 to TRBJ2-3; 9 nucleotides match TRBD2. Trimming at V came to 3 bases and at J to 4 bases, leaving 5 bases not matched to a gene. CDR1 and CDR2 (germline): DFQATT, SNEGSKA (reference sequence). The CDR3 spans 14 residues. The CDR3 spells CSASPLAGPDTQYF. The CDR3 DNA is TGCAGTGCTAGCCCACTAGCGGGCCCAGATACGCAGTATTTT.

The rearrangement joins TRBV25-1 to TRBJ2-5; 12 bases align to TRBD2. V lost 2 bases to trimming and J lost 5 bases; unmatched junction nucleotides: 6. CDR1 is MGHDK, CDR2 SYGVNS, per germline. CDR3 length: 16 amino acids. In nucleotides, the CDR3 is TGTGCCAGCAGTGAACCCCTAGCGGGAGGGCAGGAGACCCAGTACTTC. This gives the protein CASSEPLAGGQETQYF.

The chain combines TRBV30 with TRBJ2-3, with D perhaps given as TRBD1 or TRBD2 (5 bases each). This CDR3 has 14 amino acids. Trimming removed 2 bases at V and 2 bases at J, with 11 bases between. Per germline, CDR1 GTSNPN and CDR2 SVGIG (reference sequence). The CDR3 loop reads CAWSPGPTTDTQYF. Written as DNA, the CDR3 is TGTGCCTGGAGTCCGGGACCCACCACAGATACGCAGTATTTT.

The rearrangement uses TRBV6-1 and TRBJ1-2; D not resolved. The germline gives CDR1 MNHNS, CDR2 SASEGT. The CDR3 has 13 residues. V lost 0 bases, J lost 6 bases, and 8 bases lay in between. The CDR3 bases are TGTGCCAGCAGTGAAGCGGAGACCCATGGCTACACCTTC. This sequence encodes CASSEAETHGYTF.

This chain connects TRBV7-9 to TRBJ1-1, with unresolved D. CDR1 is SEHNR, CDR2 FQNEAQ, per germline (reference sequence). The length of the CDR3 is 12 residues. V was cut by 1 base and J by 5 bases, with 5 bases left in between. In DNA, the CDR3 is TGTGCCAGCAGCTTAGAGGAGACTGAAGCTTTCTTT. This sequence encodes CASSLEETEAFF.

This clonotype appeared a few times. The chain couples TRBV20-1 to TRBJ1-5; possibly TRBD1 for D (5 bases). Germline CDR1 DFQATT, CDR2 SNEGSKA (reference sequence). V was clipped by 4 bases and J by 9 bases, with 22 bases between them. The CDR3 covers 15 residues. The CDR3 coding sequence is TGCAGTGCTACTCAGACATTGACGGGGCTTCGGCCCCAGCATTTT. Its translation is CSATQTLTGLRPQHF.

The chain recombines TRBV11-2 with TRBJ1-1; D is ambiguous. Trimming removed 0 bases at V and 1 base at J, with 6 bases between. This CDR3 comprises 14 residues. Germline values: CDR1 SGHAT, CDR2 FQNNGV. For the CDR3, the DNA is TGTGCCAGCAGCTTAGATGCGGGGAACACTGAAGCTTTCTTT. Translating gives CASSLDAGNTEAFF.

This chain uses TRBV20-1 with TRBJ2-7, with 7 positions matching TRBD2. Germline V CDR1 and CDR2: DFQATT, SNEGSKA (reference sequence). The CDR3 contains 15 residues. The junction had 12 bases not matched to a gene; V was cut back by 0 bases and J by 7 bases. The CDR3 loop is CSARDWAGVSPEQYF. The CDR3 DNA reads TGCAGTGCTAGAGATTGGGCGGGAGTATCCCCAGAGCAGTACTTC.

This clonotype was picked up a small number of times. The chain joins TRBV11-2 to TRBJ1-1; 8 positions agree with TRBD1. CDR1 SGHAT and CDR2 FQNNGV come from the germline V gene. The V gene end was trimmed by 4 bases and the J gene end by 10 bases; junction bases not matched to a gene: 5. This CDR3 is 12 amino acids long. CDR3 loop: CASSSQTGVAFF. CDR3 in DNA: TGTGCCAGCAGCTCACAGACAGGGGTAGCTTTCTTT.

Relative to its sample, this clonotype is medium-sized. J is TRBJ2-1 and V is TRBV20-1; possibly TRBD1 or TRBD2 for D (5 bases each). This CDR3 is built from 14 residues. Trimming stripped 5 bases from V and 0 bases from J, with 11 bases between. Germline CDR1 reads DFQATT; CDR2 reads SNEGSKA (reference sequence). The CDR3 here is CSAYRGTSYNEQFF. In DNA, the CDR3 is TGCAGTGCTTACCGTGGGACCTCCTACAATGAGCAGTTCTTC.

The chain joins TRBV10-3 to TRBJ2-2; 9 nucleotides line up with TRBD1. Germline V gene data show CDR1 as ENHRY and CDR2 as SYGVKD. The CDR3 is made up of 16 amino acids. V lost 5 bases, J lost 0 bases, and 4 bases stayed unmatched. The CDR3 spells CAISSGQGSNTGELFF. CDR3 bases: TGTGCCATCAGTTCGGGACAGGGATCGAACACCGGGGAGCTGTTTTTT.

There are a few counts of this clonotype. This sequence joins TRBV6-4 and TRBJ2-3; D possibly uses TRBD1 or TRBD2 (5 bases each). The germline V gene encodes CDR1 MRHNA and CDR2 SNTAGT. The V end was cut by 5 bases, the J end by 0 bases, with 9 bases between. This CDR3 contains 14 residues. The CDR3 spells CASSPGTSTDTQYF. As DNA, the CDR3 is TGTGCCAGCAGTCCCGGGACGAGCACAGATACGCAGTATTTT.

The CDR3 DNA is TGTGCCATCAGTGAGGTGACTCTTCGGGGGTACAATGAGCAGTTCTTC. Its translation: CAISEVTLRGYNEQFF. The chain uses TRBV10-3 and TRBJ2-1; D possibly corresponds to TRBD2 (6 bases). This CDR3 spans 16 amino acids. Germline V gene lookup returns CDR1 ENHRY and CDR2 SYGVKD. V was pared by 2 bases and J by 4 bases, with 15 bases between.

The chain combines TRBV28 with TRBJ2-4, with TRBD2 as a possible D gene (5 bases). Deletions cut 6 bases from V and 5 bases from J, with 5 bases between. From germline, CDR1 is MDHEN and CDR2 SYDVKM. The CDR3 extends over 11 amino acids. DNA of the CDR3: TGTGCCAGCAGGAGGGAAAACATTCAGTACTTC. Translation: CASRRENIQYF.

Comments on this clonotype: No DNA is shown, since the ends of the CDR3 on it are uncertain; the CDR3 is the one TCRdb lists. The V call is TRBV24-1, the J call TRBJ2-7; the table's D call of TRBD2 was not tested on the DNA. Both ends counted, the CDR3 spans 18 residues. Per the germline V gene, CDR1 is KGHDR and CDR2 is SFDVKD. The CDR3 sequence: CATSDGSAASGSEEQYFF.

This clonotype was picked up a small number of times. The chain is built from TRBV5-4 and TRBJ1-2; 7 bases match TRBD1. This CDR3 comprises 16 residues. J gave up 4 bases and V 2 bases, and 11 bases lay outside the gene matches. The V gene's germline CDR1 is SGHNT and CDR2 YYREEE (reference sequence). CDR3 loop: CASSFGGEGATYGYTF. As DNA, the CDR3 is TGTGCCAGCAGCTTTGGAGGGGAGGGGGCAACCTATGGCTACACCTTC.

The chain uses TRBV6-1 and TRBJ1-5; tentative D call: TRBD1 (5 bases). Germline lookup yields CDR1 MNHNS and CDR2 SASEGT. V lost 6 bases to trimming and J lost 2 bases, with 8 bases between them. CDR3 length equals 13 residues. Here the CDR3 reads CASRRDGNQPQHF. CDR3 sequence (DNA): TGTGCCAGCAGACGGGACGGCAATCAGCCCCAGCATTTT.

This clonotype has a handful of counts. The CDR3 DNA reads as TGTGCCAGCAGCCAAGATGCGGGGACGTGGGAGACCCAGTACTTC. This encodes CASSQDAGTWETQYF. The V call is TRBV3-1, the J call TRBJ2-5, with D perhaps matching TRBD2 (6 bases). The CDR3 runs 15 residues. V lost 0 bases to trimming and J lost 5 bases, with 13 bases between them. Looked up from germline, CDR1 is LGHDT and CDR2 is YNNKEL (reference sequence).

CDR3 region: CASCGGTTDTQYF. The CDR3 DNA sequence: TGTGCCAGCTGCGGGGGAACCACAGATACGCAGTATTTT. V gene TRBV6-1 combines with J gene TRBJ2-3; 7 bases match TRBD2. Trimming took 8 bases from V and 2 from J; bases not matched to a gene: 4. The germline V gene has CDR1 MNHNS and CDR2 SASEGT. The CDR3 runs 13 residues.

This sequence joins TRBV7-9 and TRBJ2-3; 11 positions agree with TRBD2. Germline CDR1 and CDR2: SEHNR and FQNEAQ (reference sequence). The V and J ends lost 6 bases and 4 bases, in that order; junction bases with no gene match: 6. The CDR3 runs to 15 residues. The DNA for the CDR3 is TGTGCCAGCAGACCTAGCGGGAGGTCGGCAGATACGCAGTATTTT. This encodes CASRPSGRSADTQYF.

This sequence joins TRBV11-2 and TRBJ1-2; 9 nucleotides align to TRBD1. CDR3 length: 15 amino acids. With V trimmed by 5 bases and J by 5 bases, 9 bases remained unmatched. Germline CDR1 reads SGHAT; CDR2 reads FQNNGV. CDR3 region: CASSPQGANAYGYTF. CDR3 DNA: TGTGCCAGCAGCCCACAGGGGGCGAATGCTTATGGCTACACCTTC.

This clonotype has only a few counts. The J gene is TRBJ1-2, the V gene TRBV3-1; D possibly corresponds to TRBD1 (6 bases). There are 14 residues in the CDR3. The germline gives CDR1 LGHDT, CDR2 YNNKEL (reference sequence). The V and J ends lost 5 bases and 5 bases respectively, with 15 bases between them. CDR3 sequence: CASSSKGTTYGYTF. In DNA, the CDR3 is TGTGCCAGCAGCTCCAAGGGGACAACATATGGCTACACCTTC.

The chain combines TRBV20-1 with TRBJ2-7, with 11 nucleotides matching TRBD2. The CDR3 extends over 18 amino acids. In germline, CDR1 is DFQATT, CDR2 SNEGSKA (reference sequence). The V segment lost 3 bases and the J segment 5 bases; nucleotides outside the gene matches: 18. The CDR3 protein is CSARRGLDTSGSWNEQYF. The CDR3 DNA reads as TGCAGTGCTAGGCGGGGCCTCGACACTAGCGGGAGCTGGAACGAGCAGTACTTC.

The chain couples TRBV30 to TRBJ1-1; 9 bases match TRBD1. Looked up from germline, CDR1 is GTSNPN and CDR2 is SVGIG (reference sequence). The CDR3 has 16 residues. The ends lost 2 bases at V and 3 bases at J; junction bases unmatched: 10. CDR3 protein: CAWSTGGKAGDTEAFF. The CDR3 bases are TGTGCCTGGAGTACAGGGGGCAAGGCAGGGGACACTGAAGCTTTCTTT. The complete variable domain, with remaining parts taken from reference TRBV30 and TRBJ1-1, reads SQTIHQWPATLVQPVGSPLSLECTVEGTSNPNLYWYRQAAGRGLQLLFYSVGIGQISSEVPQNLSASRPQDRQFILSSKKLLLSDSGFYLCAWSTGGKAGDTEAFFGQGTRLTVV.

This clonotype has a handful of counts. The chain carries TRBV5-1 and TRBJ1-2; 9 bases are shared with TRBD1. The CDR3 consists of 16 residues. V shed 4 bases and J 2 bases; nucleotides not matched to a gene: 9. CDR1 and CDR2 (germline): SGHRS, YFSETQ. DNA of the CDR3: TGCGCCAGCAGCCCTGGACCCGGGACAGGGAACTATGGCTACACCTTC. Its protein product is CASSPGPGTGNYGYTF.

This rearrangement joins TRBV7-9 to TRBJ1-4; 7 bases map to TRBD1. CDR1 is SEHNR and CDR2 is FQNEAQ in the germline V gene (reference sequence). The CDR3 spans 13 residues. V dropped 7 bases and J dropped 6; count of bases not matched to a gene: 5. In nucleotides, the CDR3 is TGTGCCAGCACGACAGGGTCGGATGAAAAACTGTTTTTT. This sequence encodes CASTTGSDEKLFF.